This T cell receptor (beta chain) derives from a study of early T cells in non-severe SARS-CoV-2 infection. The CDR3 covers 14 residues. CDR1 and CDR2 (germline): SGHRS, YFSETQ. Trimming removed 0 bases at V and 5 bases at J, with 10 bases between. TCRdb reanalysed the 5' RACE reads using MiXCR and keeps one entry per CDR3 protein. The table records some 53,000 distinct CDR3 sequences, 7% to 9% of them present only once. This sequence joins TRBV5-1 and TRBJ2-3; D gene unclear. This clonotype was obtained from an adult who was a healthcare worker with PCR-confirmed SARS-CoV-2 infection or an uninfected control (not recorded which). The sequencing input was whole blood. The CDR3 spells CASSLVGRGDTQYF. The CDR3 DNA follows: TGCGCCAGCAGCTTGGTTGGCAGAGGAGATACGCAGTATTTT.